The rows below give T cell receptor beta chains drawn from one sample of a study of blood T cells in healthy people across ages. TCRdb re-called the 5' RACE reads through MiXCR, storing one row per CDR3 protein. This sample carries 780,000 or so distinct CDR3 sequences, 53% of them seen once, and the ten largest clones take around 40%. The specimen was blood. These receptors all stem from a man at least 80 years old in good health. CDR3s include the opening cysteine and the closing phenylalanine or tryptophan. The D gene is left open where the match is weak. Not all rows give a size; the values are once, few, many and, for expanded clones, a class.

D gene: NA; V gene: TRBV29-1; J gene: TRBJ2-1; clone size: NA; CDR3 protein: CSVGLGAPGNEQFF; CDR3 DNA: TGCAGCGTGGGCCTGGGAGCGCCGGGAAATGAGCAGTTCTTC
D gene: NA; V gene: TRBV5-1; J gene: TRBJ2-1; clone size: NA; CDR3 protein: CASSSGQPGKGNEQFF; CDR3 DNA: TGCGCCAGCAGCTCTGGACAGCCCGGCAAAGGAAATGAGCAGTTCTTC
D gene: NA; V gene: TRBV20-1; J gene: TRBJ1-1; clone size: NA; CDR3 protein: CSAREDSIGRTEAFF; CDR3 DNA: TGCAGTGCTAGAGAGGACAGCATTGGTCGCACTGAAGCTTTCTTT
D gene: NA; V gene: TRBV18; J gene: TRBJ1-1; clone size: once; CDR3 protein: CASSAYAAEAFF; CDR3 DNA: TGTGCCAGCTCAGCCTACGCAGCTGAAGCTTTCTTT
D gene: NA; V gene: TRBV5-1; J gene: TRBJ2-3; clone size: NA; CDR3 protein: CASSLARQSSTDTQYF; CDR3 DNA: TGCGCCAGCAGCTTGGCCCGACAGTCTAGCACAGATACGCAGTATTTT
D gene: TRBD1; V gene: TRBV7-9; J gene: TRBJ2-1; clone size: NA; CDR3 protein: CASSSPGQESYNEQFF; CDR3 DNA: TGTGCCAGCAGCTCCCCGGGACAGGAGTCCTACAATGAGCAGTTCTTC
D gene: NA; V gene: TRBV30; J gene: TRBJ1-4; clone size: NA; CDR3 protein: CAWSAGINEKLFF; CDR3 DNA: TGTGCCTGGAGTGCAGGGATTAATGAAAAACTGTTTTTT
D gene: NA; V gene: TRBV7-3; J gene: TRBJ2-6; clone size: NA; CDR3 protein: CASSFSRGSGANVLTF; CDR3 DNA: TGTGCCAGCAGCTTCAGCCGGGGCTCTGGGGCCAACGTCCTGACTTTC
D gene: NA; V gene: TRBV5-1; J gene: TRBJ2-3; clone size: NA; CDR3 protein: CASSLEGSQLTDTQYF; CDR3 DNA: TGCGCCAGCAGCTTGGAAGGCAGCCAACTCACAGATACGCAGTATTTT
D gene: NA; V gene: TRBV25-1; J gene: TRBJ1-2; clone size: few; CDR3 protein: CASSDVFTTSDNGYTF; CDR3 DNA: TGTGCCAGCAGTGATGTATTTACTACATCTGATAATGGCTACACCTTC
D gene: NA; V gene: TRBV20-1; J gene: TRBJ2-3; clone size: few; CDR3 protein: CSAISPAIDTQYF; CDR3 DNA: TGCAGTGCTATCTCTCCAGCTATAGATACGCAGTATTTT
D gene: NA; V gene: TRBV12-3/TRBV12-4; J gene: TRBJ1-1; clone size: NA; CDR3 protein: CASSPTAKNTEAFF; CDR3 DNA: TGTGCCAGCAGCCCCACCGCGAAGAACACTGAAGCTTTCTTT
D gene: NA; V gene: TRBV29-1; J gene: TRBJ2-5; clone size: few; CDR3 protein: CSVVQTETQYF; CDR3 DNA: TGCAGCGTTGTCCAGACAGAGACCCAGTACTTC
D gene: NA; V gene: TRBV11-3; J gene: TRBJ2-2; clone size: many; CDR3 protein: CASSPGSNPGELFF; CDR3 DNA: TGTGCCAGCAGCCCCGGGAGTAATCCCGGGGAGCTGTTTTTT
D gene: NA; V gene: TRBV24-1; J gene: TRBJ2-1; clone size: NA; CDR3 protein: CATSDSRQGRYNEQFF; CDR3 DNA: TGTGCCACCAGTGATTCTCGGCAGGGACGCTACAATGAGCAGTTCTTC
D gene: NA; V gene: TRBV25-1; J gene: TRBJ1-1; clone size: NA; CDR3 protein: CAPQGMNTEAFF; CDR3 DNA: TGTGCCCCACAAGGGATGAACACTGAAGCTTTCTTT
D gene: TRBD2; V gene: TRBV27; J gene: TRBJ2-5; clone size: few; CDR3 protein: CASRPLAGVQETQYF; CDR3 DNA: TGTGCCAGCAGACCTCTAGCGGGAGTCCAAGAGACCCAGTACTTC
D gene: NA; V gene: TRBV7-8; J gene: TRBJ2-3; clone size: NA; CDR3 protein: CASSLRAALRTDTQYF; CDR3 DNA: TGTGCCAGCAGCTTACGCGCAGCGCTCCGCACAGATACGCAGTATTTT
D gene: TRBD1; V gene: TRBV7-2; J gene: TRBJ2-6; clone size: many; CDR3 protein: CASSSIGGQGNRTF; CDR3 DNA: TGTGCCAGCAGCTCGATTGGGGGACAGGGTAATCGGACTTTC
D gene: NA; V gene: TRBV12-3/TRBV12-4; J gene: TRBJ2-1; clone size: few; CDR3 protein: CASTGEGRWSSYNEQFF; CDR3 DNA: TGTGCCAGCACCGGGGAAGGGCGGTGGAGCTCCTACAATGAGCAGTTCTTC
D gene: NA; V gene: TRBV29-1; J gene: TRBJ1-2; clone size: NA; CDR3 protein: CSVDSGFSYGYTF; CDR3 DNA: TGCAGCGTTGACTCGGGCTTTAGCTATGGCTACACCTTC
D gene: NA; V gene: TRBV7-2; J gene: TRBJ2-3; clone size: few; CDR3 protein: CASSPGRGLPSTDTQYF; CDR3 DNA: TGTGCCAGCAGCCCAGGGCGGGGCCTTCCTAGCACAGATACGCAGTATTTT
D gene: NA; V gene: TRBV6-5; J gene: TRBJ2-1; clone size: NA; CDR3 protein: CASREPGPSSYNEQFF; CDR3 DNA: TGTGCCAGCAGAGAGCCAGGGCCGAGCTCCTACAATGAGCAGTTCTTC
D gene: TRBD2; V gene: TRBV14; J gene: TRBJ2-5; clone size: few; CDR3 protein: CASSPRDYQQETQYF; CDR3 DNA: TGTGCCAGCAGCCCCCGGGACTATCAGCAAGAGACCCAGTACTTC
D gene: TRBD2; V gene: TRBV28; J gene: TRBJ2-4; clone size: NA; CDR3 protein: CAGSSSGRENIQYF; CDR3 DNA: TGTGCCGGCAGCTCTAGCGGGCGCGAAAACATTCAGTACTTC
D gene: TRBD2; V gene: TRBV27; J gene: TRBJ2-7; clone size: few; CDR3 protein: CASRWTSGSGYEQYF; CDR3 DNA: TGTGCCAGCAGATGGACTAGCGGGAGTGGTTACGAGCAGTACTTC
D gene: NA; V gene: TRBV24-1; J gene: TRBJ1-2; clone size: few; CDR3 protein: CATSDFGTAYGYTF; CDR3 DNA: TGTGCCACCAGTGATTTCGGGACTGCATATGGCTACACCTTC
D gene: NA; V gene: TRBV3-1; J gene: TRBJ2-5; clone size: NA; CDR3 protein: CASSQRQVLLKETQYF; CDR3 DNA: TGTGCCAGCAGCCAAAGACAGGTCCTTCTCAAAGAGACCCAGTACTTC
D gene: NA; V gene: TRBV2; J gene: TRBJ2-4; clone size: few; CDR3 protein: CASRSDSPGIQYF; CDR3 DNA: TGTGCCAGCAGGTCGGACAGTCCGGGCATTCAGTACTTC
D gene: NA; V gene: TRBV7-2; J gene: TRBJ2-3; clone size: NA; CDR3 protein: CASSLAGADTRYF; CDR3 DNA: TGTGCCAGCAGCTTAGCGGGAGCAGATACGCGGTATTTT
D gene: NA; V gene: TRBV20-1; J gene: TRBJ2-1; clone size: NA; CDR3 protein: CSAREGPKREQFF; CDR3 DNA: TGCAGTGCTAGAGAGGGACCAAAAAGGGAGCAGTTCTTC
D gene: TRBD2; V gene: TRBV7-2; J gene: TRBJ2-1; clone size: NA; CDR3 protein: CASSLVGLAGNNEQFF; CDR3 DNA: TGTGCCAGCAGTTTAGTCGGACTAGCGGGAAACAATGAGCAGTTCTTC
D gene: NA; V gene: TRBV14; J gene: TRBJ2-6; clone size: NA; CDR3 protein: CASSQANRFDVLTF; CDR3 DNA: TGTGCCAGCAGCCAAGCCAACCGTTTCGACGTCCTGACTTTC